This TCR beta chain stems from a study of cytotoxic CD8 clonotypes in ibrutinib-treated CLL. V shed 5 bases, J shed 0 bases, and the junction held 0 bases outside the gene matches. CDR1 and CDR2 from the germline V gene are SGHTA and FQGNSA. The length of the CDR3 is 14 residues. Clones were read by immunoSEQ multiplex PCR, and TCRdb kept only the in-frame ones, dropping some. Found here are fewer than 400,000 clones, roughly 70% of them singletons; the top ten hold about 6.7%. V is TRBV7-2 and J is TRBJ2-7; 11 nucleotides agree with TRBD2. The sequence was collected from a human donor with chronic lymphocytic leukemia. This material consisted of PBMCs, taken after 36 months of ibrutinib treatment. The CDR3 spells CASSTSGGSYEQYF. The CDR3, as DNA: TGTGCCAGCAGCACTAGCGGGGGCTCCTACGAGCAGTACTTC.